There are a few counts of the clone carrying this TCR beta chain. Authors' methods: Reference gene primer amplification in the assay estimated nucleated cell counts. Here immunoSEQ multiplex PCR was the method, and the copy in TCRdb shows in-frame clones only, minus some. V and J calls and clone size are given by that table; D and trimming were obtained from the DNA. The data hold over 200,000 clones, with around 86% observed a single time. CDR1 and CDR2 from the germline V gene are LNHDA and SQIVND (reference sequence). The CDR3 loop spans 16 amino acids. With 3 bases clipped from V and 0 bases from J, the junction kept 5 bases outside the gene matches. This entry belongs to a study of blood T cell repertoires in COVID-19.

The V call is TRBV19, the J call TRBJ1-5; 7 positions agree with TRBD1. Sequenced material: peripheral blood. This clonotype originated in a woman aged 25 to 39 who had recovered from COVID-19. CDR3 sequence: CASSMTTGNSNQPQHF. As DNA, the CDR3 is TGTGCCAGTAGTATGACGACAGGGAATAGCAATCAGCCCCAGCATTTT.